This T cell receptor (beta chain) derives from a study of regulatory T cells in long-lasting Graves disease (dated by TCRdb to about 2021). Concerning the study at large: In the newly diagnosed Graves' disease group, patients had been taking antithyroid drugs for less than 3 months. Patients with persistent Graves' disease were compared with patients with newly diagnosed Graves' disease using TCR sequencing and RNA sequencing of peripheral blood. The study was registered as a clinical trial and conducted in China. TCR sequencing covered 13 persistent and approximately 20 newly diagnosed Graves' disease patients, some 35 samples in total.

The method was multiplex PCR. The run used an Illumina HiSeq 4000. CDR3 regions were amplified by Arm-PCR with iRepertoire HTBI primers to construct TCR beta libraries. Gel purification was performed on PCR products prior to sequencing. The paper's data handling went like this. A total of fewer than 65 TRBV and about 13 TRBJ segments were identified across samples and were used for gene usage analysis of CDR3 amino acid clonotypes. Filtered high-quality paired reads were merged into contigs using COPE and FqMerger. BLAST was used to align contigs to IMGT TRBV, TRBD and TRBJ reference genes, with CDR3 defined following IMGT. Clonotypes above 0.1% frequency were classified as highly expanded clones. Shannon entropy served as the measure of repertoire diversity, while the Gini coefficient captured V-J evenness. Clonotypes shared by more than one individual were considered public. TCRdb handled the public reads itself, with Q25 trimming in fastp and clone calling in MiXCR, and kept productive beta chains. Every entry covers one CDR3 protein and lists the most common genes and DNA from its rows. What appears here as the V and J calls and clone size reflects TCRdb's work, not the paper's. Counted in this sample were 400,000 to 500,000 distinct CDR3 sequences; roughly 15% of them appeared once. Approximately 17% of the sample is held by the ten biggest clonotypes.

As encoded in the germline V gene, CDR1 is SGHRS while CDR2 is YFSETQ. Reading from cysteine to phenylalanine, the CDR3 counts 14 amino acids. Only the CDR3 region is kept as DNA, spanning 42 bases read in frame from base 1. V loses 4 bases of germline sequence and J loses 5 bases, and the interval between the two ends is 12 bases. The sample's time point, from its label and the paper: newly diagnosed GD, antithyroid drugs for less than 3 months. RNA was extracted from PBMCs in TRIzol for both TCR sequencing and RNA sequencing. The diagnosis of Graves' disease was made according to American Thyroid Association guidelines. Patients for the study were recruited at an endocrinology department in Xi'an, China. Each patient gave 8.5 to 9.5 milliliters of peripheral blood, collected in an EDTA anticoagulant tube. Ficoll Paque Plus density gradient separation was used to isolate PBMCs, and no further T cell sorting was done. An Agilent 2100 Bioanalyzer and agarose gel were used to check RNA quality, and a NanoDrop 2000 was used to measure RNA concentration.

Points the paper makes about the study in general: Preferential use of TRBV28, TRBJ1-2 and TRBJ2-5 was observed in persistent disease, whereas TRBV20-1 and TRBJ2-1 were favored in newly diagnosed disease. More public clonotypes were shared among persistent patients (2,741) than among newly diagnosed patients (roughly 1,000). As a limitation, the authors acknowledged that the small sample size may reduce accuracy. Sequencing and analysis were limited to the TCR beta chain. Because the primary lesion, thyroid tissue, could not be accessed, the study looked at peripheral blood alone. Compared with newly diagnosed patients, persistent Graves' disease patients had lower TCR Shannon entropy and fewer highly expanded clones, which suggests clonal expansion.

On this clonotype: Its cognate antigen has yet to be identified. No quality values exist for individual bases; no much larger clone is one base distant.

The same data also contributed to another study, on T cells in Graves' hyperthyroidism and ophthalmopathy. As the second publication notes: A patient counted as having stable Graves' hyperthyroidism if no progression to ophthalmopathy occurred over 18 months of follow-up. The hyperthyroidism patients were between 18 and 65 years old and newly diagnosed, with a disease duration of less than 2 months. Any patient with an uncontrolled infection, another autoimmune disease, pregnancy or lactation was excluded. Diagnoses relied on clinical symptoms, serum thyroxine and TRAb, thyroid ultrasound and orbital computed tomography. The first round of RT-PCR for the TCR CDR3 was performed with the HTBI primer set and the Qiagen OneStep RT-PCR kit. Blood samples also contained most of the expanded thyroid clonotypes (frequency above 0.001), which suggests that blood repertoires may reflect thyroid immune responses. In cross-validation, a model built on a 13 V-J signature told ophthalmopathy apart from stable hyperthyroidism with 85% to 90% sensitivity and about 81% specificity, and in testing the same model reached 80%/75%. In validation, progression to ophthalmopathy was predicted by the model with 70.59% sensitivity and 72.22% specificity, a median of about 6.4 months before onset. A discovery cohort of 95 to 100 patients, 43 with Graves' ophthalmopathy and 57 with stable Graves' hyperthyroidism, was used to find distinguishing TCR V-J signatures. Prospective prediction of ophthalmopathy was tested in an independent validation cohort consisting of under 20 hyperthyroidism patients and over 15 patients who later progressed to ophthalmopathy. For training and testing, the 100 or so patients in the discovery cohort were randomly divided in a 7:3 ratio. Thyroid tissue and blood T-cell repertoires from more than five Graves' hyperthyroidism patients were also compared in the study. After blood sampling, hyperthyroidism patients were treated with methimazole at a starting dose of 30 mg daily, and ophthalmopathy patients were treated with high-dose intravenous methylprednisolone. Libraries were constructed in a second round of multiplex PCR, after which size selection and purification were carried out. Sequencing of the libraries was done on an Illumina HiSeq2000 using paired-end 100 bp reads. SOAPnuke was used to process the raw data, removing reads that contained adapters or uncalled bases, had a mean Phred below 15, or lacked an exact match to the constant primer or identifier. COPE v1.2.5 was used to merge the high-quality paired reads, and each unique nucleotide sequence was defined as a clonotype. Clonotypes were aligned to IMGT TRBV, TRBD and TRBJ reference segments using MiTCR v1.1. Only V-J combinations with frequency above 0.0001, covering roughly 99% of repertoires, were analysed. A TCS score was defined as the ratio between F50 (clonal expansion) and ExV (chaos), using BLOSUM62-based TCRdist between CDR3 peptides within each V-J. Welch's t-statistics and random forest reduced fewer than 550 V-J features to 13, which were used in a naive Bayes classifier (R e1071). Sample size was not statistically predetermined, and investigators were not blinded to group allocation. TCR Vbeta CDR3 sequencing of 120 to 150 peripheral blood samples (around 45 ophthalmopathy, 75 hyperthyroidism and roughly 17 progressor patients) is reported in the paper.

The sample consisted of peripheral blood mononuclear cells (PBMCs), taken at new diagnosis, from a patient treated with antithyroid drugs. The chain joins TRBV5-1 to TRBJ1-4, with an unclear D gene assignment. The source is a woman aged 50 to 60 with Graves disease. Donor details come from another sample of the same person, matched by shared clones. This receptor has the CDR3 CASSPRRPNEKLFF. The DNA sequence is TGCGCCAGCAGCCCTCGACGGCCCAATGAAAAACTGTTTTTT.